This TCR beta chain came from a study of CD8 T cells in ankylosing spondylitis. TCRdb re-analysed the 5' RACE reads in MiXCR, keeping a single row per CDR3 protein. The profile shows around 150,000 distinct CDR3 sequences, around 42% of them singletons. CDR3 size: 12 residues. In germline, CDR1 is SGHVS, CDR2 FQNEAQ. V lost 3 bases, J lost 5 bases, and 8 bases lay in between. Sequenced material: synovial fluid, either unsorted or a sorted T cell fraction (not recorded which). The sequence was obtained from a male donor with ankylosing spondylitis. The chain links TRBV7-8 to TRBJ2-7; maybe TRBD1 (5 bases). DNA for the CDR3: TGTGCCAGCAGCTTCGGACACGACGAGCAGTACTTC. Translated: CASSFGHDEQYF.